This T cell receptor beta chain was sequenced for a study of Ad26.COV2.S vaccination and SARS-CoV-2 variants (dated by TCRdb to the early 2020s). For the wider study: Vaccine-arm donors came from COV1001, a multicentre, randomized, double-blind, placebo-controlled phase I-IIa trial of Ad26.COV2.S in healthy adults. Dosing of Ad26.COV2.S was intramuscular, at either 5x10^10 or 1x10^11 viral particles, delivered as one shot or as two shots spaced 56 days apart. Participants in the trial were split at random into five groups of five each, receiving low-dose or high-dose Ad26.COV2.S once or twice, or else placebo on both occasions. The TCR-sequenced set comprised around 30 samples: some 19 Ad26.COV2.S vaccine recipients, 5 placebo recipients and 8 SARS-CoV-2 convalescent individuals. TCRbeta repertoire sequencing was used to assess the specificity and breadth of SARS-CoV-2-reactive T cell receptors after Ad26.COV2.S vaccination. Throughout the experiments and outcome assessment, investigators stayed blinded to trial group allocation. Summary of the overall study and its limitations: Comparing responses between vaccine doses or regimens was not something the study was powered to do. Ad26.COV2.S recipients had higher spike-specific TCR breadth than placebo recipients (P = 0.0014). The authors noted that total T cell responses may have been underestimated by the TCR breadth and depth analyses. After vaccination, substantial breadth of spike-specific CD8+ and CD4+ T cell responses was reported. Comparable non-spike TCR breadth was observed between vaccine and placebo recipients, consistent with only spike being contained in the vaccine.

Comment on this clone: No cognate antigen has been identified for it. The record has no base qualities; no much larger clone is one base away.

The germline V and J ends show losses of 4 bases and 6 bases respectively, and no gene match explains 8 bases of the junction. The CDR3 covers 15 residues, taking in both the cysteine and the phenylalanine. The only DNA kept is the CDR3, 45 bases in frame from the first base. Taken from the germline V gene, the CDR1 and CDR2 loops are SGDLS and YYNGEE. The immunoSEQ Assay was used to sequence TCRbeta CDR3 regions. After extraction, genomic DNA underwent amplification by bias-controlled multiplex PCR, followed by high-throughput sequencing. In the authors' own workflow: To quantify the absolute abundance of each unique TCRbeta CDR3 region, sequences were collapsed and filtered. T cell fraction was estimated by normalizing TCRbeta template counts to usable DNA, with usable DNA measured through amplification of reference genes found in all nucleated cells. Repertoire TCRs were annotated as SARS-CoV-2-specific when V gene, CDR3 amino acid sequence and J gene were exactly matched to a known reactive TCR set. The reference SARS-CoV-2 TCR set was obtained from MIRA and was filtered for enrichment in COVID-19-positive ImmuneCODE repertoires, whereby public or cross-reactive TCRs were removed. Based on the MIRA antigens, annotated TCRs were further analysed at the level of specific ORF or position within ORF. Depth was the summed frequency of annotated unique rearrangements, while breadth was defined as annotated unique rearrangements over total unique productive rearrangements. TCR breadth was compared between groups using two-sided Wilcoxon rank-sum tests. TCRdb obtained this table from immuneACCESS and retained in-frame rearrangements with V and J assigned. These tables miss some clones; where compared with another copy, unresolved V genes account for less than half of the shortfall, and the remainder is unexplained. The DNA gave D and trimming, while V, J and clone size come from that table. The sample data list hundreds of thousands of clones, and around 90% of these were observed just once. Clones ranked in the top ten supply 6.4% of the sample.

Explained via the paper, the treatment or condition label denotes: roughly 20 received Ad26.COV2.S at low or high dose, single or two shots; roughly 5 received placebo; per-sample allocation not given. Repertoires of vaccine and placebo recipients were sequenced from samples collected on day 63 after the first injection. In Cohort 1b, about 25 adults aged 18-55 years were enrolled at a single site in Boston, USA, between 29 July and 7 August 2020. Ad26.COV2.S consisted of a replication-incompetent adenovirus type 26 vector by which a prefusion-stabilized SARS-CoV-2 spike protein from the original Wuhan strain was expressed.

The rearrangement joined TRBV9 to TRBJ2-5, with 11 bases in between that match TRBD1. This receptor was taken from a person between 18 and 59 years old who received the Ad26.COV2.S COVID-19 vaccine or a placebo. Specimen: peripheral blood, collected in a trial of Ad26.COV2.S vaccine versus placebo. The DNA is as follows: TGTGCCAGCAGCCCCTCGGGACAGGGGGGGCAGACCCAGTACTTC. This codes for CASSPSGQGGQTQYF.